This T cell receptor beta chain derives from a study of response to subunit inactivated influenza vaccine. TCRdb passed the RT-PCR reads through MiXCR, listing each CDR3 protein once. The table includes roughly 650,000 distinct CDR3 sequences, around a sixth detected once. CDR3 size: 11 residues. CDR1 and CDR2 from the germline V gene are SNHLY and FYNNEI. Deletions cut 3 bases from V and 11 bases from J, with 8 bases between. This clonotype was counted once. The receptor comes from a man aged 50-59 years who received an inactivated influenza vaccine. The input for sequencing was PBMCs from blood, taken approximately 12 days after vaccination. The J gene is TRBJ1-5, the V gene TRBV2; D gene unclear. The CDR3 loop reads CASSDPGAQHF. CDR3 DNA: TGTGCCAGCAGTGACCCAGGAGCCCAGCATTTT. Variable domain in full (rest from reference TRBV2 and TRBJ1-5): EPEVTQTPSHQVTQMGQEVILRCVPISNHLYFYWYRQILGQKVEFLVSFYNNEISEKSEIFDDQFSVERPDGSNFTLKIRSTKLEDSAMYFCASSDPGAQHFGDGTRLSIL.